The 11 T cell receptor beta chains given below trace back to one sample, sequenced in a study of T cell responses to AZD1222 COVID-19 vaccine. TCRdb keeps only in-frame clones here, not all; method: immunoSEQ multiplex PCR. Here the sample spans tens of thousands of clones, more than 70% being singletons. The sequences come from peripheral blood, collected on day 0 of AZD1222 vaccination. These receptor sequences come from an adult in good health.

This rearrangement joins TRBV19 to TRBJ2-7; either TRBD1 or TRBD2 may supply D (5 bases each). Deletions cut 1 base from V and 3 bases from J, with 13 bases between. CDR3 length equals 15 residues. CDR1 and CDR2 from the germline V gene are LNHDA and SQIVND (reference sequence). The CDR3 here is CASSIGAGRDYEQYF. CDR3 DNA sequence: TGTGCCAGTAGTATAGGGGCAGGGAGAGACTACGAGCAGTACTTC.

V and J are TRBV18 and TRBJ1-5; TRBD1 agrees at 11 bases. J lost 4 bases, V lost 3 bases, and 11 bases had no gene match. The CDR3 has 18 amino acids. Germline assignment: CDR1 KGHSH and CDR2 LQKENI. DNA for the CDR3: TGTGCCAGCTCACCTAATCCCGGGACAGGGGGACCAAATCAGCCCCAGCATTTT. Encoded protein: CASSPNPGTGGPNQPQHF. The full variable domain, in which reference TRBV18 and TRBJ1-5 provide the parts outside the CDR3, is NAGVMQNPRHLVRRRGQEARLRCSPMKGHSHVYWYRQLPEEGLKFMVYLQKENIIDESGMPKERFSAEFPKEGPSILRIQQVVRGDSAAYFCASSPNPGTGGPNQPQHFGDGTRLSIL.

The chain combines TRBV4-2 with TRBJ2-1; the D gene is possibly TRBD1 (5 bases). The ends were cut back, 4 bases at V and 6 bases at J, with 22 bases in the middle. The CDR3 is made up of 17 amino acids. Germline CDR1 and CDR2: LGHNA and YNFKEQ. DNA of the CDR3: TGTGCCAGCAGCCCCCCACGCGCAGGGTACCAATCCAATGAGCAGTTCTTC. It translates to CASSPPRAGYQSNEQFF.

The rearrangement uses TRBV27 and TRBJ1-3; D gene uncertain. This CDR3 comprises 12 residues. Germline V gene data show CDR1 as MNHEY and CDR2 as SMNVEV (reference sequence). V shed 7 bases and J shed 1 base, with 5 bases lying between them. The CDR3 nucleotides are TGTGCCAGCATGTCATCTGGAAACACCATATATTTT. Translating gives CASMSSGNTIYF.

This clone occurred a few times. The chain uses TRBV4-3 and TRBJ1-5; D remains ambiguous. Germline V lookup: CDR1 LGHNA, CDR2 YSLEER. V was trimmed by 0 bases and J by 5 bases, leaving 8 bases between them. The CDR3 has 14 amino acids. CDR3 nucleotides: TGCGCCAGCAGCCAAGATCTTACAGATCAGCCCCAGCATTTT. Amino acids: CASSQDLTDQPQHF.

V is TRBV6-5 and J is TRBJ1-1, with unresolved D. CDR1 MNHEY and CDR2 SVGAGI come from the germline V gene. V was pared by 2 bases and J by 0 bases, with 4 bases between. The CDR3 runs 13 residues. Here the CDR3 reads CASSYRLNTEAFF. Written as DNA, the CDR3 is TGTGCCAGCAGTTACCGATTGAACACTGAAGCTTTCTTT.

The chain joins TRBV3-1 (or the pseudogene TRBV3-2) to TRBJ2-7, with 9 positions matching TRBD1. Germline V gene data show CDR1 as LGHDT and CDR2 as YNNKEL (reference sequence). Losses at the gene ends were 4 bases for V and 0 bases for J; bases not matched to a gene: 10. The length of the CDR3 is 17 residues. The CDR3 DNA is TGTGCCAGCAGCCGATCGGGACAGGGCCCCTTCTCCTACGAGCAGTACTTC. This codes for CASSRSGQGPFSYEQYF.

J is TRBJ2-7 and V is TRBV6-5; maybe TRBD1 (6 bases). In germline, CDR1 is MNHEY, CDR2 SVGAGI. The CDR3 loop spans 15 amino acids. Trimming removed 6 bases at V and 1 base at J, with 16 bases between. Here the CDR3 reads CASSPGVRISYEQYF. Written as DNA, the CDR3 is TGTGCCAGCAGCCCAGGGGTGAGGATATCCTACGAGCAGTACTTC.

The chain is built from TRBV3-1 (or the pseudogene TRBV3-2) and TRBJ2-7, with D uncertain. Germline lookup yields CDR1 LGHDT and CDR2 YNNKEL (reference sequence). The CDR3 spans 12 residues. The V gene lost 4 bases and the J gene lost 1 base, with 5 bases spanning the gap. CDR3 in amino acids: CASSRASYEQYF. The CDR3, as DNA: TGTGCCAGCAGCCGGGCGTCCTACGAGCAGTACTTC.

The V call is TRBV19, the J call TRBJ1-3; D gene ambiguous. Trimming stripped 5 bases from V and 0 bases from J, with 11 bases between. The germline V gene encodes CDR1 LNHDA and CDR2 SQIVND (reference sequence). The CDR3 contains 15 residues. In DNA, the CDR3 is TGTGCCAGTAGTTTAAGGGCCTCCTCTGGAAACACCATATATTTT. Residues: CASSLRASSGNTIYF. Full variable domain (rest looked up from reference TRBV19 and TRBJ1-3): DGGITQSPKYLFRKEGQNVTLSCEQNLNHDAMYWYRQDPGQGLRLIYYSQIVNDFQKGDIAEGYSVSREKKESFPLTVTSAQKNPTAFYLCASSLRASSGNTIYFGEGSWLTVV.

This sequence joins TRBV5-1 and TRBJ2-5, with a possible D match to TRBD2 (5 bases). There are 14 residues in the CDR3. The ends were cut back, 2 bases at V and 2 bases at J, with 10 bases in the middle. Germline V lookup: CDR1 SGHRS, CDR2 YFSETQ. The CDR3 bases are TGCGCCAGCAGCTTCGGGAATCAACAAGAGACCCAGTACTTC. It yields the protein CASSFGNQQETQYF.